This is a list of T cell receptor beta chains from one sample in a study of blood T cell repertoires in COVID-19. Produced via immunoSEQ multiplex PCR; TCRdb's table is partial and in-frame only. The data show hundreds of thousands of clones, about 83% seen once. The sample comprised peripheral blood. These receptor sequences come from a woman between 40 and 50 years old with active or convalescent COVID-19. Each CDR3 is given with its conserved first and last residue. D genes are given only for firm matches. Some rows have no size entry. The others give once, few or many, or a class for an expanded clone.

j_call v_call clone_size d_call cdr3_aa cdr3_nt
TRBJ2-6 TRBV14 - - CASSLAGTGDSAF TGTGCCAGCAGCCTAGCTGGGACCGGGGACTCGGCTTTC
TRBJ2-5 TRBV30 - - CAWSVLWLSRETQYF TGTGCCTGGAGTGTACTATGGTTATCTAGGGAGACCCAGTACTTC
TRBJ2-1 TRBV4-2 - - CASSQDRGTMFF TGTGCCAGCAGCCAAGATCGTGGGACAATGTTCTTC
TRBJ1-2 TRBV2 - TRBD1 CASSERDRRPYGYTF TGTGCCAGCAGTGAACGGGACAGGAGGCCCTATGGCTACACCTTC
TRBJ1-2 TRBV6-1 - - CASSEALTGRDYGYTF TGTGCCAGCAGTGAAGCGCTCACAGGGCGCGACTATGGCTACACCTTC
TRBJ2-7 TRBV3-1/TRBV3-2 once TRBD2 CASALAGGSYEQYF TGTGCCAGCGCCCTAGCGGGAGGGTCCTACGAGCAGTACTTC
TRBJ1-2 TRBV7-2 - - CASSLGRLYGYTF TGTGCCAGCAGCTTGGGGAGACTCTATGGCTATACCTTC
TRBJ2-1 TRBV24-1 - - CATSLGVGHLDEQFF TGTGCCACCAGTCTTGGGGTCGGACATCTGGATGAGCAGTTCTTC
TRBJ1-2 TRBV7-9 once TRBD1 CASSAYTGEESYTF TGTGCCAGCAGCGCGTATACAGGGGAGGAGAGCTACACCTTC
TRBJ2-1 TRBV4-2 - TRBD2 CASSQVRAGGHRNEQFF TGTGCCAGCAGCCAAGTTAGGGCGGGAGGCCACCGCAATGAGCAGTTCTTC
TRBJ2-1 TRBV7-3 - - CASSPNTLANEQFF TGTGCCAGCAGCCCGAATACACTAGCCAATGAGCAGTTCTTC
TRBJ1-6 TRBV18 - - CASSPSYASNSPLHF TGTGCCAGCTCACCAAGTTACGCTAGTAATTCACCCCTCCACTTT
TRBJ2-5 TRBV15 - - CATSLQETQYF TGTGCCACCAGCCTACAAGAGACCCAGTACTTC
TRBJ2-7 TRBV30 - - CAWRVTTSSYEQYF TGTGCCTGGAGAGTCACAACCTCCTCCTACGAGCAGTACTTC
TRBJ2-1 TRBV15 few TRBD1 CATSRTTGGSYNEQFF TGTGCCACCAGCAGAACGACAGGGGGCTCTTACAATGAGCAGTTCTTC
TRBJ2-2 TRBV5-5 few - CASSLAGGANTGELFF TGTGCCAGCAGCTTGGCCGGGGGTGCGAACACCGGGGAGCTGTTTTTT
TRBJ2-1 TRBV6-5 - - CASSLNGDYNEQFF TGTGCCAGCAGTCTGAATGGAGACTACAATGAGCAGTTCTTC
TRBJ1-1 TRBV11-3 - - CASGGPTEAFF TGTGCCAGTGGAGGGCCCACTGAAGCTTTCTTT
TRBJ2-1 TRBV16 - - CASAGNNEQFF TGTGCCAGCGCAGGGAACAATGAGCAGTTCTTC
TRBJ1-1 TRBV20-1 - - CSARSGTEAFF TGCAGTGCTAGGTCGGGAACTGAAGCTTTCTTT
TRBJ2-5 TRBV7-3 - - CASSLASSETQYF TGTGCCAGCAGCCTAGCCTCCTCCGAGACCCAGTACTTC
TRBJ1-1 TRBV2 - - CASGRDGGVRAFF TGTGCCAGCGGACGGGACGGCGGGGTAAGAGCTTTCTTT
TRBJ2-4 TRBV5-4 - - CASSLGGWDMSVIQYF TGTGCCAGCAGCTTGGGGGGGTGGGACATGTCCGTCATTCAGTACTTC
TRBJ2-7 TRBV3-1/TRBV3-2 - - CASSQEVGGTYEQYF TGTGCCAGCAGCCAAGAGGTCGGCGGGACCTACGAGCAGTACTTC
TRBJ2-7 TRBV6-2/TRBV6-3 - - CASSLVAVSYEQYF TGTGCCAGCAGTTTGGTAGCGGTCTCCTACGAGCAGTACTTC
TRBJ1-1 TRBV6-5 - - CASRPFRDSNLAAFF TGTGCCAGCAGGCCATTCCGGGACTCAAACCTTGCGGCTTTCTTT
TRBJ1-5 TRBV27 many - CASSLRGGGGFSNQPQHF TGTGCCAGCAGTTTACGGGGGGGAGGTGGGTTTAGCAATCAGCCCCAGCATTTT
TRBJ1-1 TRBV7-8 - - CASSLAGGNTEAFF TGTGCCAGCAGCTTAGCTGGGGGCAACACTGAAGCTTTCTTT
TRBJ2-4 TRBV5-6 few TRBD2 CASSLRLAGGLAKNIQYF TGTGCCAGCAGCTTGAGACTAGCGGGGGGACTAGCCAAAAACATTCAGTACTTC
TRBJ2-1 TRBV7-9 few - CASSLDGTPNNEQFF TGTGCCAGCAGCTTAGATGGGACACCTAACAATGAGCAGTTCTTC
TRBJ1-2 TRBV27 - - CASSSTRSSNYGYTF TGTGCCAGCAGTTCAACGAGGAGTTCCAACTATGGCTACACCTTC
TRBJ2-1 TRBV7-2 - TRBD1 CASSLAGTGSYNEQFF TGTGCCAGCAGCTTAGCCGGGACAGGATCCTACAATGAGCAGTTCTTC
TRBJ1-5 TRBV4-1 - - CASSQDVRERGQPQHF TGCGCCAGCAGCCAAGATGTCAGGGAAAGAGGACAGCCCCAGCATTTT
TRBJ2-4 TRBV24-1 - - CATSDRASGIQYF TGTGCCACCAGTGACCGCGCATCGGGCATTCAGTACTTC
TRBJ1-6 TRBV7-2 - - CASATGRAGSPLHF TGTGCCAGCGCAACGGGACGGGCGGGATCACCCCTCCACTTT
TRBJ1-1 TRBV30 - TRBD1 CAWVTGENTEAFF TGTGCCTGGGTTACAGGGGAGAACACTGAAGCTTTCTTT
TRBJ1-1 TRBV30 - TRBD1 CAWRTGGQNTEAFF TGTGCCTGGAGGACAGGGGGCCAGAACACTGAAGCTTTCTTT
TRBJ2-5 TRBV5-1 - - CASGPRRQDLGTQYF TGCGCCAGCGGTCCGAGGAGACAGGACTTGGGGACCCAGTACTTC
TRBJ1-1 TRBV27 few - CASSLKAERMNTEAFF TGTGCCAGCAGTTTAAAGGCCGAGCGGATGAACACTGAAGCTTTCTTT
TRBJ1-6 TRBV4-2 few - CASSQVGTRNSPLHF TGTGCCAGCAGCCAAGTTGGGACAAGGAATTCACCCCTCCACTTT
TRBJ2-7 TRBV7-8 - TRBD1 CASSLTQGAFEQYF TGTGCCAGCAGCTTAACTCAGGGGGCGTTCGAGCAGTACTTC
TRBJ1-2 TRBV30 few - CAWTRGLGYTF TGTGCCTGGACGAGAGGGCTAGGCTACACCTTC
TRBJ2-2 TRBV30 - - CAWRGGSVGIGAGELFF TGTGCCTGGAGGGGGGGATCTGTGGGCATAGGGGCCGGGGAGCTGTTTTTT
TRBJ2-7 TRBV28 - TRBD1 CASSLGPLTGRPGYEQYF TGTGCCAGCAGTTTGGGACCATTGACAGGGCGGCCAGGCTACGAGCAGTACTTC
TRBJ2-7 TRBV9 - TRBD1 CASSVEGARPYEQYF TGTGCCAGCAGCGTAGAGGGGGCGCGTCCCTACGAGCAGTACTTC
TRBJ1-1 TRBV18 - TRBD1 CASSLTGQGLNTEAFF TGTGCCAGCTCACTGACGGGACAGGGGTTGAACACTGAAGCTTTCTTT
TRBJ1-2 TRBV29-1 few - CSARLGVANYGYTF TGCAGCGCACGCCTGGGCGTAGCTAACTATGGCTACACCTTC
TRBJ2-3 TRBV29-1 - - CSSIQEDRTDTQYF TGCAGCTCCATCCAGGAAGACCGCACAGATACGCAGTATTTT